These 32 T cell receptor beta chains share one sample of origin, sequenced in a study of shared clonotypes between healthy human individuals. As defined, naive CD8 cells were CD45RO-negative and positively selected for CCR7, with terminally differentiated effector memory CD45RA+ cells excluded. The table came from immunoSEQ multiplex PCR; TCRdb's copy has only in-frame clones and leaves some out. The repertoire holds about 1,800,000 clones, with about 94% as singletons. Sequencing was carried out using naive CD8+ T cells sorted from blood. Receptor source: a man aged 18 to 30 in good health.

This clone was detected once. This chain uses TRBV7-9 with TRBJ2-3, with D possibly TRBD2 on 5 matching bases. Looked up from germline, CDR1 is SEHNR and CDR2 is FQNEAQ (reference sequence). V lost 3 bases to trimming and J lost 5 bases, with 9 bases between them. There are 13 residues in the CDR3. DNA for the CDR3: TGTGCCAGCAGCTTTGAGGACTTAGATACGCAGTATTTT. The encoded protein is CASSFEDLDTQYF.

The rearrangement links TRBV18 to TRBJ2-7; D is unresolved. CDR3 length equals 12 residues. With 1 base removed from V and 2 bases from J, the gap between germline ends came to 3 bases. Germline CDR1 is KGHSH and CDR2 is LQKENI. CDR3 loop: CASSPQTYEQYF. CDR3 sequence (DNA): TGTGCCAGCTCACCACAGACCTACGAGCAGTACTTC.

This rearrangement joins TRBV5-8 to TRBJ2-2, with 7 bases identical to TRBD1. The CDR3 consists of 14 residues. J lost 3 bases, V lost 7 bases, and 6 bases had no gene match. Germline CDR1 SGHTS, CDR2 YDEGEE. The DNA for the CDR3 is TGTGCCAGCGAAGTGAGGGGGCACACCGGGGAGCTGTTTTTT. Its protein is CASEVRGHTGELFF.

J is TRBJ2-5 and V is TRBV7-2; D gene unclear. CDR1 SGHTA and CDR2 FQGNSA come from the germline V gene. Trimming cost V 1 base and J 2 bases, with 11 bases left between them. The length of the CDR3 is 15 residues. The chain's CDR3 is CASSLGLEGQETQYF. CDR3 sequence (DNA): TGTGCCAGCAGCTTAGGGCTAGAAGGGCAAGAGACCCAGTACTTC.

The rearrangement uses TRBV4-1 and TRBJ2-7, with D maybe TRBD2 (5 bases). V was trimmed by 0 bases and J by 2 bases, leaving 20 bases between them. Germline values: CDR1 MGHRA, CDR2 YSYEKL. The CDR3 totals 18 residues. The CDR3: CASSQETVGSGAAYEQYF. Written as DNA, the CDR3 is TGCGCCAGCAGCCAAGAAACGGTCGGCAGCGGAGCGGCCTACGAGCAGTACTTC.

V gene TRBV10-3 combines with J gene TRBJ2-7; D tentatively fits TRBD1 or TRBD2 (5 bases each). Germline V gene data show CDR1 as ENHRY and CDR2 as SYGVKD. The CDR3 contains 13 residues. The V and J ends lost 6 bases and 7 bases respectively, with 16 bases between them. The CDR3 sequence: CAIRPRTGAEQYF. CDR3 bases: TGTGCCATCAGGCCCCGGACTGGGGCTGAGCAGTACTTC.

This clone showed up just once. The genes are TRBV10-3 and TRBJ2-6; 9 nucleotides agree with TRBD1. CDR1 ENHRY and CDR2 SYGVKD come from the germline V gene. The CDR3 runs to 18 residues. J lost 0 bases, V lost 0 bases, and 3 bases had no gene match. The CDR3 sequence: CAISESRTGVSGANVLTF. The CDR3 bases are TGTGCCATCAGTGAGTCAAGGACAGGGGTCTCTGGGGCCAACGTCCTGACTTTC.

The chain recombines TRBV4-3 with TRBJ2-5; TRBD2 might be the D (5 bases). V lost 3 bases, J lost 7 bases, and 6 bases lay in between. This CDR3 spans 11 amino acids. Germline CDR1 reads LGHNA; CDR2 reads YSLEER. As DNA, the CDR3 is TGCGCCAGCAGCCATGAGGGGACCCAGTACTTC. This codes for CASSHEGTQYF.

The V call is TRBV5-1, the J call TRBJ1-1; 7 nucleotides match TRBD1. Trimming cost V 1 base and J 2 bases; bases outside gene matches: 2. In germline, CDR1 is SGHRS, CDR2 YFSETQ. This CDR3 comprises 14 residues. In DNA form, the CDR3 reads TGCGCCAGCAGCTTGTGGGACAGCAACACTGAAGCTTTCTTT. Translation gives CASSLWDSNTEAFF.

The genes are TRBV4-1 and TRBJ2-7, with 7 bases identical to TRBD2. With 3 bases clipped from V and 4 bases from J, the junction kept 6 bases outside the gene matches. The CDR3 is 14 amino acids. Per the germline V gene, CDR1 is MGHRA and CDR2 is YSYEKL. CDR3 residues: CASSQREIGYEQYF. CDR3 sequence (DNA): TGCGCCAGCAGCCAGCGGGAGATTGGTTACGAGCAGTACTTC.

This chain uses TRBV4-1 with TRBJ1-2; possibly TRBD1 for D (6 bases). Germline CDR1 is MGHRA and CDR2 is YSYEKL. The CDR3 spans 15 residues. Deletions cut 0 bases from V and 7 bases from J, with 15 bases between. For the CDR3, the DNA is TGCGCCAGCAGCCAAGAGGCCGGGGGCGGTTTTGGCTACACCTTC. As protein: CASSQEAGGGFGYTF.

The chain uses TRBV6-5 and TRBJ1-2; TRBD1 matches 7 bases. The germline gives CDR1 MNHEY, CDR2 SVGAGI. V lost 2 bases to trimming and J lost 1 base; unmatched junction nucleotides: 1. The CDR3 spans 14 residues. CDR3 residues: CASSYRQGNYGYTF. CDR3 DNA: TGTGCCAGCAGTTACCGACAGGGTAACTATGGCTACACCTTC.

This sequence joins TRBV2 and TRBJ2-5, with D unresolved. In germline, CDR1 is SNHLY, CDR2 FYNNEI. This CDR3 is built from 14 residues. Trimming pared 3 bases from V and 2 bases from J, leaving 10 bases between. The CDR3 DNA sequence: TGTGCCAGCAGTGACCACGACGAACAAGAGACCCAGTACTTC. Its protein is CASSDHDEQETQYF.

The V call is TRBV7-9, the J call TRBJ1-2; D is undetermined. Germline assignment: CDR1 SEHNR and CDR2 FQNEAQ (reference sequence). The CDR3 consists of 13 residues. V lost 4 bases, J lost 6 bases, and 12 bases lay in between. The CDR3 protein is CASSSQEEHGYTF. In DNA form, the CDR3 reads TGTGCCAGCAGCTCGCAGGAGGAACATGGCTACACCTTC.

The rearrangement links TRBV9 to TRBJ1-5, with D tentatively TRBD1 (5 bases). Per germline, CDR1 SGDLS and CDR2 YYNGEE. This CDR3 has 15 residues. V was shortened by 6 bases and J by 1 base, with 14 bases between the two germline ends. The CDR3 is CASTVGPGSNQPQHF. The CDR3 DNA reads TGTGCCAGCACCGTGGGGCCTGGGAGCAATCAGCCCCAGCATTTT.

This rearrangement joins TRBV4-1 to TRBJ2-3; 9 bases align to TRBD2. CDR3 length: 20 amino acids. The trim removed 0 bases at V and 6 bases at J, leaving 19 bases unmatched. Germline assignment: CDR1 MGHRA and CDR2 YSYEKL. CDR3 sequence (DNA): TGCGCCAGCAGCCAAGACGTAATGGTAGCGGGGGAAATTGGTCCGGATACGCAGTATTTT. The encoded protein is CASSQDVMVAGEIGPDTQYF.

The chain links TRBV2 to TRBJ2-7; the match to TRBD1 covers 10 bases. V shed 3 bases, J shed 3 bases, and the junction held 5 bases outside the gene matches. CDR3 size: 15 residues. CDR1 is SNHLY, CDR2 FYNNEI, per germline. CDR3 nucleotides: TGTGCCAGCAGTGAGACAGGGGGCAACAGCTACGAGCAGTACTTC. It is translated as CASSETGGNSYEQYF.

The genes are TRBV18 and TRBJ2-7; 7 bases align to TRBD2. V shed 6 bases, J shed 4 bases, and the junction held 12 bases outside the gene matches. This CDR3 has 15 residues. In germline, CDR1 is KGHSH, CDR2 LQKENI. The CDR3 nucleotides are TGTGCCAGCTCTGGTCCCGGGGAGGGAATTTACGAGCAGTACTTC. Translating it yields CASSGPGEGIYEQYF. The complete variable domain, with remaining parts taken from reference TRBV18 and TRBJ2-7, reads NAGVMQNPRHLVRRRGQEARLRCSPMKGHSHVYWYRQLPEEGLKFMVYLQKENIIDESGMPKERFSAEFPKEGPSILRIQQVVRGDSAAYFCASSGPGEGIYEQYFGPGTRLTVT.

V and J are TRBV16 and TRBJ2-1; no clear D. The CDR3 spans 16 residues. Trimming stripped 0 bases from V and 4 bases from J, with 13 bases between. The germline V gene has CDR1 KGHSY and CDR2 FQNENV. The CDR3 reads CASSQSGVAGYNEQFF. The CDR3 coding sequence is TGTGCCAGCAGCCAATCAGGTGTGGCTGGATACAATGAGCAGTTCTTC.

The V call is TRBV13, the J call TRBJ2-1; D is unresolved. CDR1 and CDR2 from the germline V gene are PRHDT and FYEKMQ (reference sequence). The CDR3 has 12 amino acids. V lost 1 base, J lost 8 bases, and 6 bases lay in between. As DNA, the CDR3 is TGTGCCAGCAGCTTAGCTGCCGATGAGCAGTTCTTC. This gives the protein CASSLAADEQFF.

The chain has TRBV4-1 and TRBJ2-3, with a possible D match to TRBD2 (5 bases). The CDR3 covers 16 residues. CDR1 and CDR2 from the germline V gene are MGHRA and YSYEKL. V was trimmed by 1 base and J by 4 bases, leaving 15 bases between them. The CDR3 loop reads CASSQARGQESDTQYF. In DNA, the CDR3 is TGCGCCAGCAGCCAAGCCCGGGGTCAAGAATCAGATACGCAGTATTTT.

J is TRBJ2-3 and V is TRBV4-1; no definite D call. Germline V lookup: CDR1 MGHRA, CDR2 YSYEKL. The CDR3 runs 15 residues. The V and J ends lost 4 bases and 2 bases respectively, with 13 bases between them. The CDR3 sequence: CASSLSSWSTDTQYF. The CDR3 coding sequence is TGCGCCAGCAGCCTATCTAGTTGGTCCACAGATACGCAGTATTTT.

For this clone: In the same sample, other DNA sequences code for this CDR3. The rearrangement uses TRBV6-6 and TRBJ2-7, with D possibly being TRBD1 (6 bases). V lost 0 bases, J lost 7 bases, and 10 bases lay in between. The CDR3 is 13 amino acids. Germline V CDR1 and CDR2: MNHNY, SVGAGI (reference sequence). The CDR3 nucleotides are TGTGCCAGCAGTTACTCAACAGGGAGTGAGCAGTACTTC. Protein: CASSYSTGSEQYF.

The CDR3 here is CASSPGTSDFNEQFF. CDR3 bases: TGCGCCAGCAGCCCCGGGACTAGCGACTTCAATGAGCAGTTCTTC. This sequence joins TRBV10-2 and TRBJ2-1, with 10 bases identical to TRBD2. CDR1 and CDR2 (germline): WSHSY, SAAADI. The V and J ends lost 6 bases and 6 bases, in that order; junction bases with no gene match: 8. The CDR3 runs to 15 residues.

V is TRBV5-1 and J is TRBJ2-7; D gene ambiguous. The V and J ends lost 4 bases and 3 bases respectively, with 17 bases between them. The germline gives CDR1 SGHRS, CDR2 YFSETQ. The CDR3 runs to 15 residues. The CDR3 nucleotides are TGCGCCAGCAGCCCCCCCTCCTGGGGTAACTACGAGCAGTACTTC. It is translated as CASSPPSWGNYEQYF.

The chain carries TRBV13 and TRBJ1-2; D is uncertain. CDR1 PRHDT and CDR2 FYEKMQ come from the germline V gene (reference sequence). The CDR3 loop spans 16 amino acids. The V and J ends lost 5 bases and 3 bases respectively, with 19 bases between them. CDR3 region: CASSPTGSRSHYGYTF. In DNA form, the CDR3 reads TGTGCCAGCAGCCCGACGGGCAGCCGGTCTCACTATGGCTACACCTTC.

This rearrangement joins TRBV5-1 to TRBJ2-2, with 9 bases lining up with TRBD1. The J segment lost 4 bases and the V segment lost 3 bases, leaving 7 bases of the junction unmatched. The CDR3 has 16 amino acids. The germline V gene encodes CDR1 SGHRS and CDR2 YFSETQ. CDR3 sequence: CASSYAGTGSTGELFF. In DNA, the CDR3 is TGCGCCAGCAGCTATGCGGGGACAGGGTCCACCGGGGAGCTGTTTTTT.

CDR3 nucleotides: TGTGCCAGCAGCTTATTTCTGAACTCCTACGAGCAGTACTTC. Translating gives CASSLFLNSYEQYF. The chain employs TRBV11-2 and TRBJ2-7; D gene ambiguous. Per the germline V gene, CDR1 is SGHAT and CDR2 is FQNNGV. CDR3 length equals 14 residues. Between the trimmed V and J ends, which lost 2 bases and 0 bases, there was a span of 8 bases.

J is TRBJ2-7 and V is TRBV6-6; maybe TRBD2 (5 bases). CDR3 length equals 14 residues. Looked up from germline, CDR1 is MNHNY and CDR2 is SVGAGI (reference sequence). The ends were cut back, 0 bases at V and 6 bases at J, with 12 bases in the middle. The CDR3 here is CASSYSGPGGEQYF. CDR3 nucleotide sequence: TGTGCCAGCAGTTACTCCGGACCAGGAGGCGAGCAGTACTTC.

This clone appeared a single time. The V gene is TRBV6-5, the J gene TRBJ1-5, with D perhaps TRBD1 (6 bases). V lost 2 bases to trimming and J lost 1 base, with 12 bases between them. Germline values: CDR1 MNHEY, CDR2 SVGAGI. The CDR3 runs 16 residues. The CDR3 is CASSYPTGQSNQPQHF. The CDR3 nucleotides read TGTGCCAGCAGTTACCCAACAGGGCAGAGCAATCAGCCCCAGCATTTT.

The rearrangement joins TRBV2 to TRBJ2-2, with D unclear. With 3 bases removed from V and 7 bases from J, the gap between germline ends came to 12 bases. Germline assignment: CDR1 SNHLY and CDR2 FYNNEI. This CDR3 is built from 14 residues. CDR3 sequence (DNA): TGTGCCAGCAGTGAGCCCGCTGAGGACGGGGAGCTGTTTTTT. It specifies CASSEPAEDGELFF. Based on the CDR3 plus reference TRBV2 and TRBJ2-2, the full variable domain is EPEVTQTPSHQVTQMGQEVILRCVPISNHLYFYWYRQILGQKVEFLVSFYNNEISEKSEIFDDQFSVERPDGSNFTLKIRSTKLEDSAMYFCASSEPAEDGELFFGEGSRLTVL.

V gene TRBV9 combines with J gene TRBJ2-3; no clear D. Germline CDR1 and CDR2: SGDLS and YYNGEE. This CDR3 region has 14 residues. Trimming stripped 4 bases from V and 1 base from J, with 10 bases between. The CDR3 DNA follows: TGTGCCAGCAGCCCCGCCTCTGGCACAGATACGCAGTATTTT. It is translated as CASSPASGTDTQYF.